The 7 T cell receptor beta chains presented below share a single source sample, sequenced in a study of shared clonotypes between healthy human individuals. Method: immunoSEQ multiplex PCR; TCRdb's copy keeps in-frame clones and lacks some. The sample lists 2.5 million or so clones, 85% to 95% occurring once. The sample comprised naive CD4+ T cells sorted from blood. Described subset: CD45RA+ positively selected. These receptors were taken from a man between 18 and 35 years old in good health.

This clone showed up just once. The V call is TRBV6-5, the J call TRBJ1-1; D gene ambiguous. With 4 bases removed from V and 5 bases from J, the gap between germline ends came to 14 bases. CDR1 and CDR2 (germline): MNHEY, SVGAGI. The CDR3 contains 14 residues. CDR3 amino acids: CASSWMSIQTEAFF. DNA for the CDR3: TGTGCCAGCAGTTGGATGAGTATCCAGACTGAAGCTTTCTTT.

The chain recombines TRBV7-9 with TRBJ2-1; D remains ambiguous. The CDR3 contains 13 residues. Trimming took 0 bases from V and 9 from J, leaving 9 bases between them. CDR1 is SEHNR and CDR2 is FQNEAQ in the germline V gene (reference sequence). The CDR3 sequence is CASSLAKQAEQFF. In DNA form, the CDR3 reads TGTGCCAGCAGCTTAGCCAAGCAAGCTGAGCAGTTCTTC.

The chain is built from TRBV4-3 and TRBJ2-7, with D possibly being TRBD1 or TRBD2 (6 bases each). The CDR3 spans 15 residues. The ends were cut back, 6 bases at V and 0 bases at J, with 15 bases in the middle. Germline CDR1 and CDR2: LGHNA and YSLEER. This CDR3 is CASRVRGVHSYEQYF. The CDR3, as DNA: TGCGCCAGCAGGGTAAGGGGGGTTCACTCCTACGAGCAGTACTTC.

This chain joins TRBV6-6 and TRBJ2-7; TRBD2 agrees at 9 bases. CDR1 MNHNY and CDR2 SVGAGI come from the germline V gene (reference sequence). V shed 5 bases, J shed 0 bases, and the junction held 8 bases outside the gene matches. The CDR3 covers 16 residues. As DNA, the CDR3 is TGTGCCAGCAGTCCATGGAGCGGGGGGATCTCCTACGAGCAGTACTTC. Its protein is CASSPWSGGISYEQYF.

The chain is built from TRBV7-3 and TRBJ2-3; tentatively, D is TRBD1 (5 bases). CDR1 is SGHTA, CDR2 FQGTGA, per germline. The CDR3 is 17 amino acids. V was trimmed by 5 bases and J by 5 bases, leaving 23 bases between them. CDR3 residues: CASSPHGMSGSLDTQYF. In nucleotides, the CDR3 is TGTGCCAGCAGCCCCCATGGCATGTCAGGGTCCCTAGATACGCAGTATTTT.

This sequence joins TRBV5-1 and TRBJ2-1; 9 bases match TRBD1. The V gene end was trimmed by 4 bases and the J gene end by 6 bases; junction bases not matched to a gene: 8. This CDR3 has 15 residues. Germline V CDR1 and CDR2: SGHRS, YFSETQ. This CDR3 is CASSVAGQGGNEQFF. DNA for the CDR3: TGCGCCAGCAGCGTCGCGGGACAGGGAGGCAATGAGCAGTTCTTC. Drawing the rest from reference TRBV5-1 and TRBJ2-1, the complete variable domain is KAGVTQTPRYLIKTRGQQVTLSCSPISGHRSVSWYQQTPGQGLQFLFEYFSETQRNKGNFPGRFSGRQFSNSRSEMNVSTLELGDSALYLCASSVAGQGGNEQFFGPGTRLTVL.

The CDR3 loop reads CASSQDNSMNTEAFF. The CDR3 DNA is TGCGCCAGCAGCCAAGATAACAGCATGAACACTGAAGCTTTCTTT. The rearrangement uses TRBV4-3 and TRBJ1-1; D remains ambiguous. The CDR3 is 15 residues long. Deletions cut 0 bases from V and 0 bases from J, with 8 bases between. In germline, CDR1 is LGHNA, CDR2 YSLEER.